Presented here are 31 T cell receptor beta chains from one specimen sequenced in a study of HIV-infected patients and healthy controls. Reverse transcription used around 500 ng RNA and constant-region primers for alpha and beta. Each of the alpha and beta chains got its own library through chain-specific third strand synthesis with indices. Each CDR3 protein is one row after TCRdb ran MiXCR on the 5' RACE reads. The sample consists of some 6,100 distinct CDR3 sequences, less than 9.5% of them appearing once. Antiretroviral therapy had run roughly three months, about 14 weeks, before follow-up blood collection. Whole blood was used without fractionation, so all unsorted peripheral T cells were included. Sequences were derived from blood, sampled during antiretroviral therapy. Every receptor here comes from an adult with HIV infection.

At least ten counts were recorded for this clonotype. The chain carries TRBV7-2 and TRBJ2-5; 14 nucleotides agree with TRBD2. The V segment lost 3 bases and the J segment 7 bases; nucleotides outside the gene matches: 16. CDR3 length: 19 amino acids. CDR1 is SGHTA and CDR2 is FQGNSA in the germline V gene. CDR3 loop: CASSFRRTSGGTFEGTQYF. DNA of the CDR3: TGTGCCAGCAGCTTTAGGAGGACTAGCGGGGGGACCTTCGAAGGGACCCAGTACTTC.

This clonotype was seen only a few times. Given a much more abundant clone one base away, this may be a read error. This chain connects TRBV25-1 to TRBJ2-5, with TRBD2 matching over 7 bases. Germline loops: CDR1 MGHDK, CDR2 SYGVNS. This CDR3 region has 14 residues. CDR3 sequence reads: CASSELPGRETRYF. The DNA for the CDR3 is TGTGCCAGCAGTGAATTACCAGGGAGGGAGACCCGGTACTTC.

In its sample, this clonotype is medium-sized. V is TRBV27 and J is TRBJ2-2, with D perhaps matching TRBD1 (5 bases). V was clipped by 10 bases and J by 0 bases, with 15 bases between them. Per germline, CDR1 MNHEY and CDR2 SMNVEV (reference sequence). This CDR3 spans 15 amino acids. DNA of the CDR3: TGTGCCACTCAACCCCAGGGCCCGAACACCGGGGAGCTGTTTTTT. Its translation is CATQPQGPNTGELFF.

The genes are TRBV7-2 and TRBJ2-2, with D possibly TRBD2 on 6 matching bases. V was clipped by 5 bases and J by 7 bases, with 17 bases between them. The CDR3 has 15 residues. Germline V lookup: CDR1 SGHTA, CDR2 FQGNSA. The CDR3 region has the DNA TGTGCCAGCAGCCATCCGTGGACGGGGGACGGGGAGCTGTTTTTT. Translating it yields CASSHPWTGDGELFF.

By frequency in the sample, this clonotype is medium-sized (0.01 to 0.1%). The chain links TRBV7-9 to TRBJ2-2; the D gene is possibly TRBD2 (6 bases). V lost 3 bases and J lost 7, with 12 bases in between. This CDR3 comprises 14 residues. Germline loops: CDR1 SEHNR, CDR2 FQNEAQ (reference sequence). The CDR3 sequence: CASSFQAGSGELFF. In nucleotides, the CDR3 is TGTGCCAGCAGCTTTCAAGCGGGTAGCGGGGAGCTGTTTTTT.

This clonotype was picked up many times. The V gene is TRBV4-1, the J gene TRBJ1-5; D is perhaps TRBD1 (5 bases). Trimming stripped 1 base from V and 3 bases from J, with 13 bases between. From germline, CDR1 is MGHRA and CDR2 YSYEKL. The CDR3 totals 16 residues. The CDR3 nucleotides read TGCGCCAGCAGCCAAGCTCCGGCGGGGCCCAATCAGCCCCAGCATTTT. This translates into CASSQAPAGPNQPQHF.

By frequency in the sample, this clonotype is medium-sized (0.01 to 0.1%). CDR3 nucleotide sequence: TGTGCCACCAGTGGGTCAGGGTCCGATCCTGAAGCTTTCTTT. It yields the protein CATSGSGSDPEAFF. The chain links TRBV24-1 to TRBJ1-1; D is perhaps TRBD1 (5 bases). The CDR3 contains 14 residues. From germline, CDR1 is KGHDR and CDR2 SFDVKD. V gave up 5 bases and J gave up 6 bases, with 15 bases separating them.

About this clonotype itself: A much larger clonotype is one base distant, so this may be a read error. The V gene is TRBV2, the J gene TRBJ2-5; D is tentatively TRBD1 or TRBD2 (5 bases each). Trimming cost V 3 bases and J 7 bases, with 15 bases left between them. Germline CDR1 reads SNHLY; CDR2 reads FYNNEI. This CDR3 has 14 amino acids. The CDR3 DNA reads TGTGCCAGCAGTGATTTGGGGGAGATAGGGACCCAGTACTTC. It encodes CASSDLGEIGTQYF.

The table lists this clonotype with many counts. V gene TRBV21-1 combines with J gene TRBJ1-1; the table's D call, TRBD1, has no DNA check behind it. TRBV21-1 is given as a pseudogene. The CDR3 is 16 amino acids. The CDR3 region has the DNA TGTGCCAGCATCCTGCGGAGGGGGAAAGAAAACACTGAAGCTTTCTTT. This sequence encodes CASILRRGKENTEAFF.

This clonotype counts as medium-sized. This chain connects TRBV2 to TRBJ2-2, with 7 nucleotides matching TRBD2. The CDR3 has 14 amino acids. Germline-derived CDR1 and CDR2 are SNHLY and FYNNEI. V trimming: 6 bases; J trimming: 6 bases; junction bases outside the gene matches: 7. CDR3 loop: CASRIKTSPGELFF. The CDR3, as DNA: TGTGCCAGCAGGATTAAGACTAGCCCCGGGGAGCTGTTTTTT.

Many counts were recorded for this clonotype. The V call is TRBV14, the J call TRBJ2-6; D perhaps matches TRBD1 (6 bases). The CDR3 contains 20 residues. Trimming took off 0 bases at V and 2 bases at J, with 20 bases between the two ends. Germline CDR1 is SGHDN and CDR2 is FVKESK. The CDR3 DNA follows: TGTGCCAGCAGCCAAGAGAAGAGTTGGGGACAAATGACTGGGGCCAACGTCCTGACTTTC. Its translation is CASSQEKSWGQMTGANVLTF.

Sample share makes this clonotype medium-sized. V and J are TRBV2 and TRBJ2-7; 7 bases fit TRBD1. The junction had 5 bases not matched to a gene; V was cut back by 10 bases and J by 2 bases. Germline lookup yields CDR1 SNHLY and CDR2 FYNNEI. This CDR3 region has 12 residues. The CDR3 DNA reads TGTGCCACCTCGGGACAGACCTACGAGCAGTACTTC. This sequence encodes CATSGQTYEQYF.

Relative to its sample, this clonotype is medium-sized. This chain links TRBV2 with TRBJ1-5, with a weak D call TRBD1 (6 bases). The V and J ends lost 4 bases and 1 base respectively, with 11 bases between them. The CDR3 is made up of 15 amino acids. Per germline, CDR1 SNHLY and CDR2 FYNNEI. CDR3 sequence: CASSVQGMSNQPQHF. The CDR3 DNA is TGTGCCAGCAGTGTACAGGGTATGAGCAATCAGCCCCAGCATTTT.

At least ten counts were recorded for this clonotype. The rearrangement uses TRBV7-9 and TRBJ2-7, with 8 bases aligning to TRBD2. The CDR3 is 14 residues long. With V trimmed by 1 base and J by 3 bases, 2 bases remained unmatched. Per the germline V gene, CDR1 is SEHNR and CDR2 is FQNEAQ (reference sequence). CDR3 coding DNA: TGTGCCAGCAGCTTAGAGGGACTAGTCTACGAGCAGTACTTC. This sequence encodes CASSLEGLVYEQYF.

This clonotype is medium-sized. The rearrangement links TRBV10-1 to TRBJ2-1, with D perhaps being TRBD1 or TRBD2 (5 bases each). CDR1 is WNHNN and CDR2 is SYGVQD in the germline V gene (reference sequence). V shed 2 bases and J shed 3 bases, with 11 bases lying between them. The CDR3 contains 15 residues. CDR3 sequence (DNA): TGCGCCAGCAGTGAGACGGTTGGGGGCTACAATGAGCAGTTCTTC. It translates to CASSETVGGYNEQFF.

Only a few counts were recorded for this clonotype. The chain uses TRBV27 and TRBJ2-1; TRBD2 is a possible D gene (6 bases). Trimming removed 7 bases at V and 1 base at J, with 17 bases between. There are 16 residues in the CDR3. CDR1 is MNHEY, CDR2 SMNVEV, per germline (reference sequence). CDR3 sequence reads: CASTSRSSGSYNEQFF. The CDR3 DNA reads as TGTGCCAGCACTTCCCGGAGTAGCGGTTCCTACAATGAGCAGTTCTTC.

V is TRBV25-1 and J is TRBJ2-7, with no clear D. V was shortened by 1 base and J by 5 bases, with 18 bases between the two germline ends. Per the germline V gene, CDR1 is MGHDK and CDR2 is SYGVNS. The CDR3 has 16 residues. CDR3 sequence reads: CASSESASGSRNEQYF. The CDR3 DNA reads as TGTGCCAGCAGTGAATCGGCGAGTGGTTCGAGGAACGAGCAGTACTTC.

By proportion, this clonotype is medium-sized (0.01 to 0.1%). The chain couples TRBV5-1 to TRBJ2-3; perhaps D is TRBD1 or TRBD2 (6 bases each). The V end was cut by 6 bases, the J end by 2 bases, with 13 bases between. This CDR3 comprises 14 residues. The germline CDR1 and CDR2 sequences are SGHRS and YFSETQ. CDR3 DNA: TGCGCCAGCAACCCGGGGGCTAACACAGATACGCAGTATTTT. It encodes CASNPGANTDTQYF.

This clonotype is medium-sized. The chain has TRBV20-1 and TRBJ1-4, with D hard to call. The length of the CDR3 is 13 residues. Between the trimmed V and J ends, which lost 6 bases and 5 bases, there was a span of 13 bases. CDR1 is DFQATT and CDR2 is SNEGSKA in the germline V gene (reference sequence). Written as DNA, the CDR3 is TGCAGTGCCGGGCCAACCGGGAATGAAAAACTGTTTTTT. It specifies CSAGPTGNEKLFF.

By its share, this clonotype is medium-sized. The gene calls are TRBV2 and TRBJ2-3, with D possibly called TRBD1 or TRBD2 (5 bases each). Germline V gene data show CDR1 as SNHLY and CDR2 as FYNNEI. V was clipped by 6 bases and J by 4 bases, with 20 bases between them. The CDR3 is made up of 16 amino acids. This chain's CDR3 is CASSEPGRKESDTQYF. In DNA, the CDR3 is TGTGCCAGCAGCGAACCGGGACGAAAAGAGTCAGATACGCAGTATTTT.

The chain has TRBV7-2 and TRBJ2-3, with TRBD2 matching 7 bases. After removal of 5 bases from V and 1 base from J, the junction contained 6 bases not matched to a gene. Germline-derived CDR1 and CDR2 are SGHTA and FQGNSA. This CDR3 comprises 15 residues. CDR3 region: CASSPGLGGTDTQYF. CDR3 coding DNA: TGTGCCAGCAGCCCCGGACTAGGTGGCACAGATACGCAGTATTTT.

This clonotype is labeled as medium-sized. CDR3 sequence (DNA): TGTGCCATCAGTGACCCCCGGGCTAGCGGGGGGACAGATACGCAGTATTTT. This encodes CAISDPRASGGTDTQYF. This chain uses TRBV10-3 with TRBJ2-3, with 11 positions matching TRBD2. The V and J ends lost 3 bases and 3 bases, in that order; junction bases with no gene match: 8. Germline V CDR1 and CDR2: ENHRY, SYGVKD. The CDR3 is 17 amino acids.

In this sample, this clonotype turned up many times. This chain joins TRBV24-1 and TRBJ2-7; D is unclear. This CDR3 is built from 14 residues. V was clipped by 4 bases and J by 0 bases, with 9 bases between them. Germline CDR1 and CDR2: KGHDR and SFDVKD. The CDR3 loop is CATSETRNSYEQYF. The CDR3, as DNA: TGTGCCACCAGTGAGACGAGGAACTCCTACGAGCAGTACTTC.

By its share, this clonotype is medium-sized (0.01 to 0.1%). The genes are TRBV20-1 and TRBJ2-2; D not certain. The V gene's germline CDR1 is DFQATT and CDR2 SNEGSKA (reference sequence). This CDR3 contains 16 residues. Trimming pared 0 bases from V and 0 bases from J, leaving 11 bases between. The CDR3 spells CSARDNPAANTGELFF. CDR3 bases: TGCAGTGCTAGAGATAATCCCGCAGCGAACACCGGGGAGCTGTTTTTT.

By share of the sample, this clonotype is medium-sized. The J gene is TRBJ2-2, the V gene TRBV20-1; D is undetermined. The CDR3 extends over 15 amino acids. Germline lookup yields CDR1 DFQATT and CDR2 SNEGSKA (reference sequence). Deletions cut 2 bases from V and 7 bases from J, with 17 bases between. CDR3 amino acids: CSARTDGSQHGELFF. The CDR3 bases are TGCAGTGCTAGAACGGACGGTTCGCAGCACGGGGAGCTGTTTTTT.

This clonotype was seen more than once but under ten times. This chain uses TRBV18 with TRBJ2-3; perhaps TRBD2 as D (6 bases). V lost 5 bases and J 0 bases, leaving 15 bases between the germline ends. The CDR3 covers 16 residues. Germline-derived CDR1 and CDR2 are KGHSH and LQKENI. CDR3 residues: CASSSYSGSSTDTQYF. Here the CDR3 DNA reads TGTGCCAGCTCAAGCTATAGCGGCTCTAGCACAGATACGCAGTATTTT.

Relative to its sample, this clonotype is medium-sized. The CDR3 protein is CASSLVQGMNTEAFF. In DNA, the CDR3 is TGTGCCAGCAGTTTAGTACAGGGAATGAACACTGAAGCTTTCTTT. The rearrangement uses TRBV6-5 and TRBJ1-1; D perhaps matches TRBD1 (6 bases). CDR1 and CDR2 (germline): MNHEY, SVGAGI. Trimming left V 4 bases short and J 0 bases short, with 12 bases between. The CDR3 is 15 amino acids.

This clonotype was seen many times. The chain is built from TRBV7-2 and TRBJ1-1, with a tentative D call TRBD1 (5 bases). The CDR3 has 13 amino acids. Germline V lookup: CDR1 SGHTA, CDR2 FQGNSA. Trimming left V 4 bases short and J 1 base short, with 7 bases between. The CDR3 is CASSSGQNTEAFF. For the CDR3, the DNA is TGTGCCAGCAGCTCAGGGCAGAACACTGAAGCTTTCTTT.

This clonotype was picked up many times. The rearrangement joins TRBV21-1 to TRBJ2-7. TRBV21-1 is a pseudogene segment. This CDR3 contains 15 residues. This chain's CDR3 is CASSKVSGSSYEQYF. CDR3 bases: TGTGCCAGCAGCAAAGTGTCAGGGAGCTCCTACGAGCAGTACTTC.

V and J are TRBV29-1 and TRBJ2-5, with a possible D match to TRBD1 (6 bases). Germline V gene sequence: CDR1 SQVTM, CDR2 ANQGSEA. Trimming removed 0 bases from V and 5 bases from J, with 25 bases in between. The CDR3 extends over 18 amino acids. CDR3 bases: TGCAGCGTTGAAGACCCGCAAGGGACACAAATTCCGGGGGAGACCCAGTACTTC. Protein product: CSVEDPQGTQIPGETQYF.

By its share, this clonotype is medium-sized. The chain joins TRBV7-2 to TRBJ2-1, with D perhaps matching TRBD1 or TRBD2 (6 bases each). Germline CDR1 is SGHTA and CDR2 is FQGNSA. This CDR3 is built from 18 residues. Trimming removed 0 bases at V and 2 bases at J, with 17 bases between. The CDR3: CASSLAHVGGGPYNEQFF. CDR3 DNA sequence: TGTGCCAGCAGCTTAGCGCATGTGGGGGGCGGCCCCTACAATGAGCAGTTCTTC.